This T cell receptor beta chain was documented in a study of blood T cell repertoires in COVID-19. Study at large: PBMCs, B-cell-depleted T cells, or T cells provided the cDNA or gDNA that made up the material.

The assay was immunoSEQ multiplex PCR, and TCRdb's table has in-frame clones only and misses some. Of around 620,000 clones listed, 85% to 90% are singletons. J gave up 2 bases and V 0 bases, and 3 bases lay outside the gene matches. The CDR3 has 15 residues. Germline V lookup: CDR1 SEHNR, CDR2 FQNEAQ (reference sequence). Only one count was recorded for this clone. Specimen: peripheral blood. This chain uses TRBV7-9 with TRBJ1-2; 7 positions match TRBD1. The sequence was obtained from a woman between 18 and 30 years old with acute or convalescent COVID-19. CDR3 DNA: TGTGCCAGCAGCTTAGCCGCGACAGGGAACTATGGCTACACCTTC. Amino acids: CASSLAATGNYGYTF.